This is a list of T cell receptor beta chains from one sample in a study of T cell responses to AZD1222 COVID-19 vaccine. Assay used: immunoSEQ multiplex PCR; TCRdb lists only in-frame clones, some missing. The sample has 100,000 to 120,000 clones, about 90% seen once; the top ten hold about 15%. This specimen was peripheral blood, taken 28 days after the second AZD1222 dose. The source is an adult who received the AZD1222 COVID-19 vaccine. Each CDR3 is given with its conserved first and last residue. A D gene is named only where the DNA matches it firmly. A clone size is listed for some rows: how often the clone was seen (once, few, many), or a class if it is expanded.

CDR3nt,CDR3aa,abundance,j_gene,d_gene,v_gene,len
TGTGCCAGCAGTGAAGCGCTTGGACAGGGCTCCTACGAGCAGTACTTC,CASSEALGQGSYEQYF,once,TRBJ2-7,TRBD1,TRBV6-1,16
TGTGCCCTCGGGTGGGGAAGGGAGACCCAGTACTTC,CALGWGRETQYF,NA,TRBJ2-5,NA,TRBV30,12
TGCGCCAGCAGCTCCCAGGGGGCAGACGATGAGCAGTTCTTC,CASSSQGADDEQFF,NA,TRBJ2-1,TRBD1,TRBV4-1,14
TGCGCCAGCAGCCCGACGAATGGACAGGGGGCTGGAAACACCATATATTTT,CASSPTNGQGAGNTIYF,NA,TRBJ1-3,TRBD1,TRBV5-1,17
TGTGCCTGGAGTGTACTCCGCGGTAGCTACACCTTC,CAWSVLRGSYTF,NA,TRBJ1-2,NA,TRBV30,12
TGTGCCAGCTCACCAAAGACGCCCGGGAATAGAAATGAGCAGTTCTTC,CASSPKTPGNRNEQFF,NA,TRBJ2-1,NA,TRBV18,16
TGTGCCAGCAGCCTACGACAGGGTCTCTACAATCAGCCCCAGCATTTT,CASSLRQGLYNQPQHF,few,TRBJ1-5,TRBD1,TRBV5-7,16
TGTGCCAGCAGGAAGGACAGGGGAGGGCAGCCCCAGCATTTT,CASRKDRGGQPQHF,NA,TRBJ1-5,TRBD1,TRBV6-6,14
TGTGCCAGCAGCCCTACTCAGCGGGGGAGCACAGATACGCAGTATTTT,CASSPTQRGSTDTQYF,NA,TRBJ2-3,TRBD2,TRBV3-1/TRBV3-2,16
TGTGCCAGCAGCTTGGTCTCGTTTCAGCCCCAGCATTTT,CASSLVSFQPQHF,NA,TRBJ1-5,NA,TRBV5-8,13
TGTGCCAGCTCACCCCCTGTGGGGGTATACGAGCTTGAGCAGTTCTTC,CASSPPVGVYELEQFF,once,TRBJ2-1,NA,TRBV18,16
TGCGCCAGCAGCTGGACTAGCGGGGGGCCCTACGAGCAGTACTTC,CASSWTSGGPYEQYF,NA,TRBJ2-7,TRBD2,TRBV5-1,15
TGTGCCAGCAGCCAGGGTCTAGCGGTTTATTCCTACAATGAGCAGTTCTTC,CASSQGLAVYSYNEQFF,NA,TRBJ2-1,TRBD2,TRBV3-1/TRBV3-2,17
TGTGCCAGTAATCTGGGTGGGAGCTCCTACAATGAGCAGTTCTTC,CASNLGGSSYNEQFF,NA,TRBJ2-1,NA,TRBV19,15
TGCGCCAGCGGGCAGGGACGGAGTAATTCACCCCTCCACTTT,CASGQGRSNSPLHF,NA,TRBJ1-6,NA,TRBV5-1,14
TGTGCCAGCAGCCAAGAGGGGGCCGGCCTCTCTGGGGCCAACGTCCTGACTTTC,CASSQEGAGLSGANVLTF,NA,TRBJ2-6,NA,TRBV3-1/TRBV3-2,18